These 2 T cell receptor beta chains came from one sample sequenced in a study of cytomegalovirus exposure and HLA in healthy donors. The table came from immunoSEQ multiplex PCR; TCRdb's copy has only in-frame clones and leaves some out. The sample has 200,000 to 300,000 clones, around 91% seen once. The sequencing input was PBMCs. The source of these receptors is a woman aged 25 to 39 in good health and CMV-seronegative.

The chain employs TRBV15 and TRBJ2-5, with 8 bases identical to TRBD2. V was pared by 0 bases and J by 6 bases, with 6 bases of the junction left unmatched. CDR3 length: 15 residues. From germline, CDR1 is LNHNV and CDR2 YYDKDF (reference sequence). CDR3 protein: CATSRDRGGGKTQYF. For the CDR3, the DNA is TGTGCCACCAGCAGAGATCGGGGGGGTGGAAAGACCCAGTACTTC.

The J gene is TRBJ2-7, the V gene TRBV4-1; TRBD1 aligns across 10 bases. The V gene's germline CDR1 is MGHRA and CDR2 YSYEKL. The trim removed 3 bases at V and 4 bases at J, leaving 9 bases unmatched. The CDR3 contains 16 residues. The CDR3 protein is CASSHLDRGRRYEQYF. CDR3 nucleotides: TGCGCCAGCAGCCACCTTGACAGGGGGCGGAGGTACGAGCAGTACTTC.